This TCR beta chain was recovered during a study of CXCR3-negative and CXCR3-positive naive CD8 T cells (dated by TCRdb to 2018 to 2020). Notes on the research overall: In total, roughly 130 million TRB reads were obtained, corresponding to roughly 1.5 +/- 0.3 million reads per library. Diversity and physicochemical repertoire analyses were performed on 11 donors pooled from two independent experiments. TRBV-TRBJ cluster analysis included naive subsets from several donors and memory cells from 3 donors. Broad study findings and their caveats: Within the same donor, TRBV-TRBJ usage looked similar between naive CXCR3-negative and CXCR3-positive cells, but memory cells had distinct patterns. Freshly isolated PBMCs were used for most assays because CXCR3 expression partially decreased after cryopreservation. Repertoire diversity was comparably high in both naive subsets but much lower in memory CD8+ T cells. Compared with CXCR3-negative naive cells, CXCR3-positive naive cells had TRB CDR3s with higher hydrophobicity (lower Kidera factor 4), lower energy, and higher strength and volume indices. Because surface CD5, which is linked to self-reactivity in mice, was comparable between the naive subsets, TCR interaction strength was also inferred from TRB CDR3 physicochemical properties.

The CDR3, from cysteine to phenylalanine, totals 13 residues. No coding sequence is recorded. With regard to this clonotype: Which antigen it targets is not known.

For every CD8+ T cell subset, around 300,000 cells were flow-sorted straight into RLT lysis buffer, and each subset was sorted in triplicate. To exclude memory contaminants, naive CD8+ T cells were stringently defined as CD45RO-CCR7+CD27+CD95-. Peripheral blood mononuclear cells were isolated from buffy coats using standard density gradient centrifugation. A FACSAria III was used to flow-sort naive CXCR3-negative and CXCR3-positive CD8+ T cells. An RNeasy Mini Kit was used to extract total RNA from the sorted cells. This sample was sequenced with a NextSeq 550. The Human TCR Profiling Kit (MiLaboratory) was used to prepare UMI-labeled 5' RACE TRB cDNA libraries. cDNA synthesis used the entire amount of extracted RNA, and PCR amplification then used the entire amount of cDNA produced. Libraries were prepared in parallel using an identical number of PCR cycles. The original methods were these. MIGEC and MiXCR extracted about 57,000 +/- 9,900 unique UMI-labeled TRB cDNA molecules per library, requiring at least two reads per UMI. An average of about 40,000 +/- 10,000 functional in-frame TRB CDR3 nucleotide clonotypes without stop codons was found per library. After each sample was downsampled to 5000 UMI-labeled TRB molecules, VDJtools was used to calculate diversity metrics such as normalized Shannon-Wiener and Chao1. VDJtools computed clonotype-size-weighted physicochemical properties of the central five CDR3 residues: interaction energy, strength, volume and Kidera factor 4. TCRdb reprocessed the reads; each CDR3 protein sequence makes one entry, and DNA is unavailable. The authors' filters were not applied to this entry. The table for this sample records approximately 90,000 distinct CDR3 sequences. The ten largest clones represent approximately 0.5% of the sample.

This receptor chain uses TRBV12-3 or TRBV12-4 and TRBJ2-5. The specimen sequenced was naive CXCR3+ CD8+ T cells from blood. The cell subset or site tag for this specimen amounts to: CD45RO-CCR7+CD27+CD95- naive CD8+ T cells expressing CXCR3 (TNR3+). The source is a human donor in good health. Some clones in this sample may be carry-over from other donors' samples. The CDR3: CAILGGAYEDQYF.